These 6 T cell receptor beta chains share one sample of origin, sequenced in a study of T cells after yellow fever vaccination. Using its own MiXCR run on the 5' RACE reads, TCRdb lists one record per CDR3 protein. Of almost 70,000 distinct CDR3 sequences in the sample, approximately 5% were seen once. The sample here was CD4+ T cells sorted from PBMCs, taken around 15 days after the first yellow fever vaccination. Source of these receptors: a man aged 18 to 29 who received the YFV17D yellow fever vaccine.

The rearrangement uses TRBV5-1 and TRBJ2-3; 12 nucleotides match TRBD2. The trim removed 4 bases at V and 5 bases at J, leaving 14 bases unmatched. Germline V gene data show CDR1 as SGHRS and CDR2 as YFSETQ. The length of the CDR3 is 18 residues. CDR3 protein: CASSPYWASGGARDTQYF. The CDR3 nucleotides read TGCGCCAGCAGCCCCTATTGGGCTAGCGGGGGGGCCAGAGATACGCAGTATTTT.

This clonotype was counted ten times or more. One end of the junction varies from germline; a read error may be responsible. V is TRBV7-7 and J is TRBJ2-5; 8 bases align to TRBD2. The CDR3 has 14 amino acids. Germline V CDR1 and CDR2: SSHAT, FNYEAQ (reference sequence). CDR3 DNA sequence: TGTGCTAGCAGCTCGGGACTAGTAGGAGAGACCCAGTACTTC. It codes for CASSSGLVGETQYF. Using reference TRBV7-7 and TRBJ2-5 for the parts outside the CDR3, the full variable domain is GAGVSQSPRYKVTKRGQDVTLRCDPISSHATLYWYQQALGQGPEFLTYFNYEAQPDKSGLPSDRFSAERPEGSISTLTIQRTEQRDSAMYRCASSSGLVGETQYFGPGTRLLVL.

This clonotype was seen many times. This chain joins TRBV5-6 and TRBJ2-1; no clear D. This CDR3 has 15 amino acids. With 2 bases removed from V and 2 bases from J, the gap between germline ends came to 11 bases. Per germline, CDR1 SGHDT and CDR2 YYEEEE. The CDR3 region has the DNA TGTGCCAGCAGCTTTCTATACCGTCCCTACAATGAGCAGTTCTTC. Its translation is CASSFLYRPYNEQFF.

This clonotype was found many times. The chain is built from TRBV3-1 and TRBJ2-2; D uncertain. V was pared by 2 bases and J by 3 bases, with 1 base between. Looked up from germline, CDR1 is LGHDT and CDR2 is YNNKEL (reference sequence). This CDR3 comprises 12 residues. The CDR3 DNA follows: TGTGCCAGCAGCCAACACACCGGGGAGCTGTTTTTT. Translation: CASSQHTGELFF. The full variable domain, its missing parts supplied by reference TRBV3-1 and TRBJ2-2, is DTAVSQTPKYLVTQMGNDKSIKCEQNLGHDTMYWYKQDSKKFLKIMFSYNNKELIINETVPNRFSPKSPDKAHLNLHINSLELGDSAVYFCASSQHTGELFFGEGSRLTVL.

This clonotype was detected many times. The rearrangement uses TRBV11-2 and TRBJ2-1; no firm D call. V was trimmed by 1 base and J by 10 bases, leaving 8 bases between them. The CDR3 sequence is 12 residues long. Germline values: CDR1 SGHAT, CDR2 FQNNGV. The CDR3 bases are TGTGCCAGCAGCTTAGGGGTAGAGGAGCAGTTCTTC. Translated, it gives CASSLGVEEQFF.

The sample holds many counts of this clonotype. J is TRBJ2-7 and V is TRBV5-1; tentatively, D is TRBD1 (6 bases). Germline CDR1 is SGHRS and CDR2 is YFSETQ. The CDR3 runs 13 residues. With 4 bases removed from V and 7 bases from J, the gap between germline ends came to 15 bases. The CDR3 DNA is TGCGCCAGCAGCCTACAGGGTTCGAAAGAGCAGTACGTC. This codes for CASSLQGSKEQYV.